This TCR beta chain stems from a study of T cells in Graves' hyperthyroidism and ophthalmopathy. Findings and limits, study-wide: Ophthalmopathy prediction by the model preceded onset by a median approximately 6.9 months.

Authors of the study amplified TCR beta CDR3 regions from RNA transcripts. First-round RT-PCR targeting the TCR CDR3 was performed with the HTBI primer set. From the multiplex PCR reads, TCRdb called clonotypes with MiXCR, one entry per CDR3 protein. The sample yields roughly 350,000 distinct CDR3 sequences, approximately 13% seen once. This clonotype has only a few counts. What it recognizes is unknown. With 4 bases removed from V and 6 bases from J, the gap between germline ends came to 18 bases. The CDR3 runs to 16 residues. The germline gives CDR1 KGHDR, CDR2 SFDVKD. The patients, who ranged from 18 to 65 in age, presented with newly diagnosed hyperthyroidism lasting under 2 months.

This TCR was sampled from a woman younger than 45 with Graves' hyperthyroidism. The rearrangement uses TRBV24-1 and TRBJ2-1; D possibly matches TRBD1 or TRBD2 (6 bases each). Material for sequencing was blood. The CDR3 region is CATSEPRGRGLNEQFF. The CDR3 bases are TGTGCCACCAGTGAGCCCCGAGGCAGGGGACTCAATGAGCAGTTCTTC.